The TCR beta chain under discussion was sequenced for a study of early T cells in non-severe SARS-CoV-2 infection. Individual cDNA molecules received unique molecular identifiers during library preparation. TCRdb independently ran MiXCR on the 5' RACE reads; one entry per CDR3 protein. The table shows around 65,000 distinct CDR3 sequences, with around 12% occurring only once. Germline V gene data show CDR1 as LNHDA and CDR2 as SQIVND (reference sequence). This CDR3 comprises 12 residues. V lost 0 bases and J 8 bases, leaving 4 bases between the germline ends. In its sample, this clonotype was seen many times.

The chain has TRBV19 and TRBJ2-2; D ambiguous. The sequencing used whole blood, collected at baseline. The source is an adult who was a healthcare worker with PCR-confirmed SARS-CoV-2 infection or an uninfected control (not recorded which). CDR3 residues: CASSIDWGELFF. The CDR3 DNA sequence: TGTGCCAGTAGTATAGACTGGGGGGAGCTGTTTTTT.